The clone carrying this T cell receptor (beta chain) was seen once. Its antigen is as yet unknown. Serum thyroxine and TRAb, along with clinical symptoms, thyroid ultrasound and orbital computed tomography, were what diagnosis relied on. This record belongs to a study of Graves' ophthalmopathy and Graves' hyperthyroidism. Study-wide findings and caveats: Cross-validated, the 13-signature model showed 87.88%/81.08% sensitivity/specificity, and 80%/75% in the test set.

TCR beta CDR3 amplification used RNA transcripts. HTBI-primed first-round RT-PCR preceded second-round multiplex PCR. MiXCR was run by TCRdb on the multiplex PCR reads, yielding one entry per CDR3 protein. The table lists 400,000 to 450,000 distinct CDR3 sequences, around 21% of them singletons, with 2.5% to 3% in the top ten. The V gene lost 3 bases and the J gene lost 5 bases, with 7 bases spanning the gap. CDR1 is MNHEY and CDR2 is SMNVEV in the germline V gene (reference sequence). There are 13 residues in the CDR3. The sequencing input was peripheral blood. The chain couples TRBV27 to TRBJ2-2; D gene unclear. This receptor was obtained from a woman aged 18-30 years with stable Graves' hyperthyroidism. The CDR3 DNA follows: TGTGCCAGCAGTTTTGAACTAACCGGGGAGCTGTTTTTT. Translating it yields CASSFELTGELFF.